This TCR beta chain is drawn from a study of CD8+ T cells in alopecia areata. General study points: Persistence in scalp and blood during tofacitinib was observed for many expanded lesional clones.

Treatment specified: oral pan-JAK inhibitor, 5-10 mg twice daily. For this clone: Its antigen is currently unknown.

This CDR3 region has 14 residues. J lost 6 bases, V lost 4 bases, and 6 bases had no gene match. CDR1 and CDR2 (germline): GTSNPN, SVGIG (reference sequence). Once RNA had been extracted, it was reverse transcribed into cDNA to act as the sequencing template. Assay used: immunoSEQ multiplex PCR; TCRdb lists only in-frame clones, some missing. The table shows about 210,000 clones, with over 60% occurring only once. The sample here was CD4+ T cells sorted from blood, taken at week 4, from a patient treated with tofacitinib. The sequence came from a human donor with alopecia areata. The chain combines TRBV30 with TRBJ1-6, with 7 positions matching TRBD1. In DNA form, the CDR3 reads TGTGCCTGGACGGCTGGACAGGTTAATTCACCCCTCCACTTT. Encoded protein: CAWTAGQVNSPLHF.